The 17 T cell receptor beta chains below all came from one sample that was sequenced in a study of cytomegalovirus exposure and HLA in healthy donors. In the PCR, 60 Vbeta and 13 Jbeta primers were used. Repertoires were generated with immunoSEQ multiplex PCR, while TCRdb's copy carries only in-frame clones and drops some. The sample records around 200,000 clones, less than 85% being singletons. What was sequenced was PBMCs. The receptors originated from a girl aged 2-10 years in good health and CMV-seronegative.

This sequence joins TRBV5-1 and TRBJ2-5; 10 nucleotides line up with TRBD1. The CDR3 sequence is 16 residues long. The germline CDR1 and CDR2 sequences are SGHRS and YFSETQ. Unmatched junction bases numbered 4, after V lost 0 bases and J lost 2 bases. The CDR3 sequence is CASSLATGGAQETQYF. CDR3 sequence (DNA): TGCGCCAGCAGCTTGGCGACAGGGGGCGCGCAAGAGACCCAGTACTTC.

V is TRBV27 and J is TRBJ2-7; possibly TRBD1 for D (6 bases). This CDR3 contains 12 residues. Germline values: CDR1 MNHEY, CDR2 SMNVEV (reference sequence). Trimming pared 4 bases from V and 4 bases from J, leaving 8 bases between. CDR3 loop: CASSSQGYEQYF. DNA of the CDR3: TGTGCCAGCAGTTCGCAGGGGTACGAGCAGTACTTC.

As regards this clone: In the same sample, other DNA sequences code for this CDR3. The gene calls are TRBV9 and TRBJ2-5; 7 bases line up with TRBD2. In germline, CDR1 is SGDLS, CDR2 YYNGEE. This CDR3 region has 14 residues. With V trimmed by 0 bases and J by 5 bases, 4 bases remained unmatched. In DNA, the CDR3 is TGTGCCAGCAGCGTAGGGTCGGGAGGCGAGACCCAGTACTTC. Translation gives CASSVGSGGETQYF.

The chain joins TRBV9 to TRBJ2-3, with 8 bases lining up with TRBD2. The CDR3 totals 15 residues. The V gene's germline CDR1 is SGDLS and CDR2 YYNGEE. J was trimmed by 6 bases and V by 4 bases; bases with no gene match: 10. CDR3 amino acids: CASSPSGGGYDTQYF. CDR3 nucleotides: TGTGCCAGCAGCCCCTCCGGGGGGGGGTATGATACGCAGTATTTT.

Written as DNA, the CDR3 is TGCAGCGTTGTTGTCGGGGACACCGGGGAGCTGTTTTTT. Translation gives CSVVVGDTGELFF. The rearrangement joins TRBV29-1 to TRBJ2-2, with D possibly TRBD2 on 5 matching bases. The CDR3 has 13 residues. V gave up 4 bases and J gave up 3 bases, with 9 bases separating them. Per germline, CDR1 SQVTM and CDR2 ANQGSEA.

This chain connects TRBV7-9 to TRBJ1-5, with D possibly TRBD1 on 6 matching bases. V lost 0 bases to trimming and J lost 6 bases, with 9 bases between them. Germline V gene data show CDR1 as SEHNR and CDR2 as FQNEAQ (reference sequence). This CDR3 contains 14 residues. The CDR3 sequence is CASSLAGGGQPQHF. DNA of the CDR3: TGTGCCAGCAGCTTAGCAGGGGGGGGTCAGCCCCAGCATTTT.

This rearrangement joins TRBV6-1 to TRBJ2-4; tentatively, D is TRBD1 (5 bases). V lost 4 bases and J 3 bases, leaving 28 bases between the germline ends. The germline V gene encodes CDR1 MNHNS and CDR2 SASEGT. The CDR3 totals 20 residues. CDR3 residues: CASSGRIGQTGTGGKNIQYF. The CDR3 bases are TGTGCCAGCAGTGGAAGAATTGGACAAACAGGAACTGGTGGCAAAAACATTCAGTACTTC.

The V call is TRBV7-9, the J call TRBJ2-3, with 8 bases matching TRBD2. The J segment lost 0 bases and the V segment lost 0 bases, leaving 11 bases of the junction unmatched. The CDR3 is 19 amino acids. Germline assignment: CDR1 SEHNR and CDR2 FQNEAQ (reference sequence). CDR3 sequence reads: CASSLARVAGRPSTDTQYF. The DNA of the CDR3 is TGTGCCAGCAGCTTAGCGCGGGTAGCGGGGCGACCTAGCACAGATACGCAGTATTTT.

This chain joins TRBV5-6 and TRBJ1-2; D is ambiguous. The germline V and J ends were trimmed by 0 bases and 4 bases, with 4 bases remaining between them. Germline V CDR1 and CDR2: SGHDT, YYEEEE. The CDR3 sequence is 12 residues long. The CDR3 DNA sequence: TGTGCCAGCAGCTTGGCCCTCTATGGCTACACCTTC. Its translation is CASSLALYGYTF.

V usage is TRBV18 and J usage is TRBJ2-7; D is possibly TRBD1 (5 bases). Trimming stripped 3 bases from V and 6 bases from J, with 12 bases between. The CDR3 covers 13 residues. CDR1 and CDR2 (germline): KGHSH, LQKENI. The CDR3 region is CASSPPNRGEQYF. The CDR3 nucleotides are TGTGCCAGCTCACCCCCCAATAGGGGCGAGCAGTACTTC.

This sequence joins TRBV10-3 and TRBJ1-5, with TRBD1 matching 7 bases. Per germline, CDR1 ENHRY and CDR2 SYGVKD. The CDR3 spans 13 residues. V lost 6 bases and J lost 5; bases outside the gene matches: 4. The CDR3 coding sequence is TGTGCCATCAGAGGGACAGCTGATCAGCCCCAGCATTTT. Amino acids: CAIRGTADQPQHF.

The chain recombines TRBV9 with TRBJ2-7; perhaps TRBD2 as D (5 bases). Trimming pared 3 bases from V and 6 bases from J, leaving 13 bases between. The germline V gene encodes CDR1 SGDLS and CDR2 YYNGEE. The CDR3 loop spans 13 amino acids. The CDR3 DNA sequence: TGTGCCAGCAGCGCCCGGTCGGGATTCGAGCAGTACTTC. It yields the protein CASSARSGFEQYF.

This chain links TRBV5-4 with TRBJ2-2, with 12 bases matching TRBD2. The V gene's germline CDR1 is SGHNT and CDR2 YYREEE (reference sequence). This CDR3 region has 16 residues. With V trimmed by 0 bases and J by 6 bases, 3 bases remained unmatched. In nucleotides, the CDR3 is TGTGCCAGCAGCTTGGATGCTAGCGGGGGGGCCGGGGAGCTGTTTTTT. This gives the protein CASSLDASGGAGELFF.

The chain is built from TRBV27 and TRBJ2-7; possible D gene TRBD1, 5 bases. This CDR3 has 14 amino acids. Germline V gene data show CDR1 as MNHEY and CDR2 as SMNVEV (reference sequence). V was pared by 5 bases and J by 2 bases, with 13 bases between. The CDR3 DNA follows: TGTGCCAGCAGTCGGGTTAGGGGAACCTACGAGCAGTACTTC. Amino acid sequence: CASSRVRGTYEQYF.

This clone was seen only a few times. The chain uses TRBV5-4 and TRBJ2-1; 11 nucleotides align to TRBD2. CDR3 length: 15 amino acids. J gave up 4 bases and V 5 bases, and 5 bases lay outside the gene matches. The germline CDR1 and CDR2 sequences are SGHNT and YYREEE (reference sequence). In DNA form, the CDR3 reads TGTGCCAGCAGGTCCACTAGCGGGGGATACAATGAGCAGTTCTTC. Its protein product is CASRSTSGGYNEQFF.

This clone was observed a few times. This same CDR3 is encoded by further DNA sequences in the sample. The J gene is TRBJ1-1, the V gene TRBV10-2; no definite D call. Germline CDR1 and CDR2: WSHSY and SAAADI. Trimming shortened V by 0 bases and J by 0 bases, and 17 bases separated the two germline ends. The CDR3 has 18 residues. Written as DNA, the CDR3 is TGCGCCAGCAGTGAGTCGACACCTTTTACGTTCATGAACACTGAAGCTTTCTTT. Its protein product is CASSESTPFTFMNTEAFF.

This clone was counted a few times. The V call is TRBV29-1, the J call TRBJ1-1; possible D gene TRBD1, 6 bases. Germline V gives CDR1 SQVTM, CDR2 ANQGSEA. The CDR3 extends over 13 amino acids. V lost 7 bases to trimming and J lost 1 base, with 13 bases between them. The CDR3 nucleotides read TGCAGCGGACACACAGGGTCGAACACTGAAGCTTTCTTT. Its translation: CSGHTGSNTEAFF.